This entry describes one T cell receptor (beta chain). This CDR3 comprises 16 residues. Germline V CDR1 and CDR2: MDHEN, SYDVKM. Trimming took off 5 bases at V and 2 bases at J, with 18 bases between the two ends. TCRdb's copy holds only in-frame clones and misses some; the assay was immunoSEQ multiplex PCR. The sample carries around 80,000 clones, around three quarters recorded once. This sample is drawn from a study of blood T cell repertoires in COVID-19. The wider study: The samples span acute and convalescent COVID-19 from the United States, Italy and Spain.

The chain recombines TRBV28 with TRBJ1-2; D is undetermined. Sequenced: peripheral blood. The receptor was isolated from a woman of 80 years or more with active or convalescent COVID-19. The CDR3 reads CASSPLLLRGNYGYTF. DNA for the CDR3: TGTGCCAGCAGTCCGCTACTCCTTCGGGGAAACTATGGCTACACCTTC.